The 9 T cell receptor beta chains given below trace back to one sample, sequenced in a study of blood T cell dynamics during melanoma immunotherapy. Libraries were prepared by immunoSEQ multiplex PCR; TCRdb keeps only in-frame clonotypes and omits some of them. Altogether 3,000 to 4,000 clones are present, around 96% being singletons, with the ten largest covering 0.5%. Specified time point: week 3, after first cycle of checkpoint inhibitor. This specimen was effector memory CD8+ T cells from blood, taken from a patient treated with checkpoint blockade. These receptors came from a human donor with melanoma.

This clone was seen once. The CDR3 is CAISESSLSATRVEQYF. The CDR3 DNA sequence: TGTGCCATCAGTGAGAGTTCCCTAAGCGCCACCAGGGTCGAGCAGTACTTC. The J gene is TRBJ2-7, the V gene TRBV10-3; D might be TRBD1 (5 bases). Germline CDR1 and CDR2: ENHRY and SYGVKD. CDR3 length: 17 amino acids. The germline V and J ends were trimmed by 2 bases and 6 bases, with 23 bases remaining between them.

This chain uses TRBV28 with TRBJ2-5; 8 bases line up with TRBD1. Per the germline V gene, CDR1 is MDHEN and CDR2 is SYDVKM. V shed 5 bases, J shed 3 bases, and the junction held 11 bases outside the gene matches. The CDR3 has 16 amino acids. CDR3 DNA: TGTGCCAGCAGTCCCTCCCCGCAGGGGGCAAAAGAGACCCAGTACTTC. It specifies CASSPSPQGAKETQYF.

The CDR3, as DNA: TGTGCCAGCAGGTCCGGGACGAACACTGAAGCTTTCTTT. It specifies CASRSGTNTEAFF. J is TRBJ1-1 and V is TRBV25-1; maybe TRBD1 (5 bases). The CDR3 length is 13 residues. Trimming pared 6 bases from V and 1 base from J, leaving 9 bases between. Germline CDR1 reads MGHDK; CDR2 reads SYGVNS. The full variable domain, rest sourced from reference TRBV25-1 and TRBJ1-1, is EADIYQTPRYLVIGTGKKITLECSQTMGHDKMYWYQQDPGMELHLIHYSYGVNSTEKGDLSSESTVSRIRTEHFPLTLESARPSHTSQYLCASRSGTNTEAFFGQGTRLTVV.

The chain is built from TRBV6-1 and TRBJ1-3; tentatively, D is TRBD1 (6 bases). V lost 6 bases, J lost 0 bases, and 12 bases lay in between. The CDR3 totals 15 residues. CDR1 MNHNS and CDR2 SASEGT come from the germline V gene. The CDR3 DNA follows: TGTGCCAGCAGCGACAGGTCCCACTCTGGAAACACCATATATTTT. This gives the protein CASSDRSHSGNTIYF.

The chain carries TRBV7-9 and TRBJ1-2; D perhaps matches TRBD1 (5 bases). The V end was cut by 5 bases, the J end by 7 bases, with 23 bases between. The germline gives CDR1 SEHNR, CDR2 FQNEAQ (reference sequence). The CDR3 extends over 16 amino acids. CDR3 sequence reads: CASSPSGALGFFGYTF. CDR3 in DNA: TGTGCCAGCAGCCCCAGTGGGGCCCTCGGCTTCTTTGGCTACACCTTC. Based on the CDR3 plus reference TRBV7-9 and TRBJ1-2, the full variable domain is DTGVSQNPRHKITKRGQNVTFRCDPISEHNRLYWYRQTLGQGPEFLTYFQNEAQLEKSRLLSDRFSAERPKGSFSTLEIQRTEQGDSAMYLCASSPSGALGFFGYTFGSGTRLTVV.

This rearrangement joins TRBV2 to TRBJ2-5, with D tentatively TRBD2 (6 bases). The end of the DNA fits TRBJ2-7 better, so the J call may be wrong. The germline CDR1 and CDR2 sequences are SNHLY and FYNNEI. There are 13 residues in the CDR3. CDR3 region: CASDGTRLGEQYF. CDR3 DNA sequence: TGTGCCAGCGACGGGACTCGGCTAGGCGAGCAGTACTTC.

The rearrangement uses TRBV4-1 and TRBJ2-1; possibly TRBD1 for D (8 bases). The CDR3 contains 19 residues. The V gene's germline CDR1 is MGHRA and CDR2 YSYEKL. The V end lost 1 base, the J end lost 8 bases, and 27 bases lay between the germline ends. The CDR3 loop is CASSQGHGQGGRFHDEQFF. The CDR3 coding sequence is TGCGCCAGCAGCCAAGGGCATGGACAGGGAGGGAGATTTCATGATGAGCAGTTCTTC.

The rearrangement links TRBV7-6 to TRBJ2-7; the D gene is possibly TRBD2 (5 bases). Germline values: CDR1 SGHVS, CDR2 FNYEAQ. V lost 3 bases to trimming and J lost 0 bases, with 12 bases between them. CDR3 length equals 15 residues. Here the CDR3 reads CASSFEAASSYEQYF. CDR3 sequence (DNA): TGTGCCAGCAGCTTCGAAGCGGCAAGCTCCTACGAGCAGTACTTC.

J is TRBJ2-7 and V is TRBV19; no clear D gene. V was pared by 6 bases and J by 6 bases, with 15 bases between. The CDR3 length is 13 residues. Germline assignment: CDR1 LNHDA and CDR2 SQIVND (reference sequence). CDR3 coding DNA: TGTGCCAGTAGGCTATTACCAGTCGGCGAGCAGTACTTC. Translated: CASRLLPVGEQYF. The whole variable domain, remainder taken from reference TRBV19 and TRBJ2-7, is DGGITQSPKYLFRKEGQNVTLSCEQNLNHDAMYWYRQDPGQGLRLIYYSQIVNDFQKGDIAEGYSVSREKKESFPLTVTSAQKNPTAFYLCASRLLPVGEQYFGPGTRLTVT.